The 27 T cell receptor beta chains below all came from one sample that was sequenced in a study of human T cells and chemical hapten exposure. TCRdb re-called the RACE reads with MiXCR, one entry per CDR3 protein. The data hold some 400,000 distinct CDR3 sequences, with approximately 5% observed a single time. As to time point: pre-sensitization, week 0. Treatment in this sample: therapeutic diphenylcyclopropenone sensitization with weekly scalp DPC. The sample consisted of whole blood, taken in connection with sensitization to the hapten diphenylcyclopropenone (DPC). The receptors come from a woman aged 45-60 years with alopecia areata. Some clones in this sample may be carry-over from other donors' samples.

This clonotype occurred many times. V gene TRBV12-3 or TRBV12-4 combines with J gene TRBJ2-7; 7 bases are shared with TRBD1. Trimming removed 3 bases from V and 0 bases from J; junction bases left unmatched: 5. The CDR3 is 15 residues long. The CDR3 nucleotides are TGTGCCAGCAGTTTCCTGACAGGGTTCTCCTACGAGCAGTACTTC. Translation: CASSFLTGFSYEQYF.

This clonotype has at least ten counts. This chain links TRBV12-3 or TRBV12-4 with TRBJ2-1; 12 nucleotides agree with TRBD2. With 4 bases clipped from V and 2 bases from J, the junction kept 15 bases outside the gene matches. This CDR3 has 20 amino acids. The CDR3 protein is CASSSPSGRANRSPYNEQFF. The CDR3 nucleotides read TGTGCCAGCAGTTCCCCTAGCGGGAGGGCTAACCGTTCCCCCTACAATGAGCAGTTCTTC.

Only a few counts were recorded for this clonotype. The rearrangement uses TRBV7-6 and TRBJ2-3; 9 bases are a match to TRBD2. Germline V gene sequence: CDR1 SGHVS, CDR2 FNYEAQ. Germline trimming cut 5 bases from V and 2 bases from J; bases unmatched to any gene: 8. This CDR3 has 16 residues. The CDR3 reads CASSLLAGLNTDTQYF. CDR3 nucleotide sequence: TGTGCCAGCAGCCTACTAGCGGGCCTAAACACAGATACGCAGTATTTT.

In its sample, this clonotype was seen many times. V and J are TRBV14 and TRBJ2-1; 9 bases are a match to TRBD1. The CDR3 is 16 residues long. CDR1 SGHDN and CDR2 FVKESK come from the germline V gene. J gave up 7 bases and V 2 bases, and 9 bases lay outside the gene matches. As DNA, the CDR3 is TGTGCCAGCAGCCAAAACAGGGGGCGCAAAGAGAATGAGCAGTTCTTC. It translates to CASSQNRGRKENEQFF.

This chain uses TRBV21-1 with TRBJ2-5; the D call TRBD2 from the table was never checked on the DNA. TRBV21-1 is flagged as a pseudogene. CDR3 length: 18 residues. In nucleotides, the CDR3 is TGTGCCAGCAGCACGAGACTAGCGGGAGGCAATTTAAAAGAGACCCAGTACTTC. Protein sequence: CASSTRLAGGNLKETQYF.

This clonotype was seen at least ten times. This chain uses TRBV12-3 or TRBV12-4 with TRBJ2-1, with 10 bases fitting TRBD1. The CDR3 has 15 amino acids. J lost 2 bases, V lost 4 bases, and 2 bases had no gene match. CDR3 DNA sequence: TGTGCCAGCAGTTCGACAGGGGGCACCTACAATGAGCAGTTCTTC. The encoded protein is CASSSTGGTYNEQFF.

This clonotype was detected ten times or more. The V and J genes are TRBV28 and TRBJ2-7; D is possibly TRBD2 (5 bases). The CDR3 is 15 amino acids. From germline, CDR1 is MDHEN and CDR2 SYDVKM. Trimming took off 6 bases at V and 0 bases at J, with 15 bases between the two ends. The CDR3 DNA sequence: TGTGCCAGCAGCCCCATCGACGGGAACTCCTACGAGCAGTACTTC. It translates to CASSPIDGNSYEQYF.

In its sample, this clonotype was seen many times. CDR3 residues: CASSVAGHDYEQYF. The CDR3 nucleotides are TGTGCCAGCAGCGTAGCAGGACACGACTACGAGCAGTACTTC. J is TRBJ2-7 and V is TRBV9; a possible D gene is TRBD1 (5 bases). The ends were cut back, 0 bases at V and 3 bases at J, with 10 bases in the middle. This CDR3 has 14 amino acids. Looked up from germline, CDR1 is SGDLS and CDR2 is YYNGEE.

This clonotype has a handful of counts. This chain connects TRBV20-1 to TRBJ1-5; TRBD1 agrees at 8 bases. This CDR3 is 14 amino acids long. V shed 5 bases and J 2 bases; nucleotides not matched to a gene: 5. The germline V gene encodes CDR1 DFQATT and CDR2 SNEGSKA (reference sequence). The CDR3 loop is CSARTGKGNQPQHF. CDR3 in DNA: TGCAGTGCTCGGACAGGGAAAGGCAATCAGCCCCAGCATTTT.

This clonotype was counted only a few times. The chain employs TRBV6-1 and TRBJ2-5, with 11 bases matching TRBD2. Germline CDR1 and CDR2: MNHNS and SASEGT. CDR3 length equals 15 residues. The junction had 8 bases not matched to a gene; V was cut back by 2 bases and J by 9 bases. The CDR3 reads CASSEISGGAMAQYF. The CDR3 DNA is TGTGCCAGCAGTGAAATTAGCGGGGGGGCCATGGCCCAGTACTTC.

This clonotype has at least ten counts. The chain has TRBV4-3 and TRBJ1-5; 9 bases align to TRBD1. The CDR3 spans 19 residues. V shed 0 bases and J 0 bases; nucleotides not matched to a gene: 9. Germline V gene data show CDR1 as LGHNA and CDR2 as YSLEER. CDR3 DNA sequence: TGCGCCAGCAGCCAAGAAGCCCCCGGGACAGGGTTTAGCAATCAGCCCCAGCATTTT. Protein sequence: CASSQEAPGTGFSNQPQHF.

This clonotype has only a few counts. The rearrangement joins TRBV5-1 to TRBJ1-2; D is unclear. The CDR3 sequence is 15 residues long. The V gene's germline CDR1 is SGHRS and CDR2 YFSETQ. V lost 5 bases and J 3 bases, leaving 17 bases between the germline ends. CDR3 in amino acids: CASRGEDGPYYGYTF. The CDR3 region has the DNA TGCGCCAGCAGGGGAGAGGACGGACCCTACTATGGCTACACCTTC. The full variable domain, rest sourced from reference TRBV5-1 and TRBJ1-2, is KAGVTQTPRYLIKTRGQQVTLSCSPISGHRSVSWYQQTPGQGLQFLFEYFSETQRNKGNFPGRFSGRQFSNSRSEMNVSTLELGDSALYLCASRGEDGPYYGYTFGSGTRLTVV.

In this sample, this clonotype turned up many times. The rearrangement joins TRBV6-4 to TRBJ2-3, with D possibly matching TRBD1 (6 bases). V dropped 6 bases and J dropped 7 bases, with 11 bases sitting between them. The CDR3 has 12 residues. The germline gives CDR1 MRHNA, CDR2 SNTAGT. The CDR3 reads CASSGQSNTQYF. The CDR3 DNA follows: TGTGCCAGCAGCGGACAGTCAAATACGCAGTATTTT.

The rearrangement joins TRBV2 to TRBJ1-6, with a tentative D call TRBD1 (5 bases). V was shortened by 7 bases and J by 10 bases, with 17 bases between the two germline ends. Germline V CDR1 and CDR2: SNHLY, FYNNEI. This CDR3 has 14 residues. The CDR3 region is CASTEGTRTSPLHF. CDR3 nucleotide sequence: TGTGCCAGCACCGAAGGGACCAGAACCTCACCCCTCCACTTT. The whole variable domain, remainder taken from reference TRBV2 and TRBJ1-6, is EPEVTQTPSHQVTQMGQEVILRCVPISNHLYFYWYRQILGQKVEFLVSFYNNEISEKSEIFDDQFSVERPDGSNFTLKIRSTKLEDSAMYFCASTEGTRTSPLHFGNGTRLTVT.

This clonotype occurred many times. The rearrangement uses TRBV6-2 or TRBV6-3 and TRBJ1-5; D gene unclear. Trimming took off 6 bases at V and 0 bases at J, with 6 bases between the two ends. CDR1 and CDR2 from the germline V gene are MNHEY and SVGEGT. The CDR3 runs to 13 residues. The CDR3 is CASRVDSNQPQHF. Written as DNA, the CDR3 is TGTGCCAGCAGAGTTGATAGCAATCAGCCCCAGCATTTT.

This clonotype was counted only a few times. The chain employs TRBV12-3 or TRBV12-4 and TRBJ1-5, with no clear D. CDR3 length: 14 residues. The V gene lost 5 bases and the J gene lost 3 bases, with 11 bases spanning the gap. This CDR3 reads CASSRDGVNQPQHF. DNA for the CDR3: TGTGCCAGCAGTCGCGACGGAGTCAATCAGCCCCAGCATTTT.

This clonotype was counted at least ten times. This chain joins TRBV6-1 and TRBJ2-7, with D perhaps TRBD1 (6 bases). Deletions cut 4 bases from V and 4 bases from J, with 17 bases between. Germline assignment: CDR1 MNHNS and CDR2 SASEGT. The CDR3 runs 15 residues. CDR3 DNA: TGTGCCAGCAGTGCCCCCTGGGTCAGGGGTTACGAGCAGTACTTC. Translating gives CASSAPWVRGYEQYF.

The table lists this clonotype with many counts. V and J are TRBV24-1 and TRBJ2-1, with TRBD2 matching over 9 bases. The germline CDR1 and CDR2 sequences are KGHDR and SFDVKD. This CDR3 region has 13 residues. V trimming: 12 bases; J trimming: 8 bases; junction bases outside the gene matches: 10. The CDR3 DNA is TGTGCCTCGTCTGGCGGGGGGGCAGATGAGCAGTTCTTC. Protein product: CASSGGGADEQFF.

This clonotype was counted ten times or more. The chain employs TRBV9 and TRBJ1-2; possible D gene TRBD1, 5 bases. V lost 3 bases and J lost 8, with 17 bases in between. The CDR3 is 14 amino acids. Germline V gene lookup returns CDR1 SGDLS and CDR2 YYNGEE. The CDR3 DNA is TGTGCCAGCAGCGCCGGTACAGGTCCCCAGGGCTACACCTTC. This translates into CASSAGTGPQGYTF.

This clonotype was detected a few times. This chain uses TRBV20-1 with TRBJ1-6; TRBD1 might be the D (6 bases). Trimming pared 3 bases from V and 10 bases from J, leaving 13 bases between. The CDR3 length is 13 residues. CDR1 and CDR2 from the germline V gene are DFQATT and SNEGSKA (reference sequence). DNA of the CDR3: TGCAGTGCTAGCCAGGGGAGGGGATCACCCCTCCACTTT. It encodes CSASQGRGSPLHF.

The chain uses TRBV6-2 or TRBV6-3 and TRBJ2-7, with D perhaps TRBD2 (6 bases). Trimming took off 6 bases at V and 0 bases at J, with 12 bases between the two ends. Germline CDR1 MNHEY, CDR2 SVGEGT. The length of the CDR3 is 14 residues. DNA of the CDR3: TGTGCCAGCAGACTAGCCAAGAGCTCCTACGAGCAGTACTTC. Amino acid sequence: CASRLAKSSYEQYF.

This clonotype was recorded many times. The rearrangement links TRBV5-1 to TRBJ1-2, with unresolved D. CDR1 and CDR2 from the germline V gene are SGHRS and YFSETQ. CDR3 length: 13 amino acids. V was clipped by 8 bases and J by 5 bases, with 16 bases between them. The CDR3 region is CARAPPAVYGYTF. Here the CDR3 DNA reads TGCGCCAGAGCCCCACCAGCCGTTTATGGCTACACCTTC.

Comments on this clonotype: Given a much more abundant clone one base away, this may be a read error. This chain joins TRBV12-3 or TRBV12-4 and TRBJ2-1, with TRBD2 identical over 8 bases. The CDR3 length is 14 residues. Trimming at V came to 4 bases and at J to 9 bases, leaving 8 bases not matched to a gene. The CDR3 is CASSSRAGAGEQFF. The CDR3 DNA reads as TGTGCCAGCAGTTCACGAGCGGGAGCCGGTGAGCAGTTCTTC.

At least ten counts were recorded for this clonotype. For the CDR3, the DNA is TGTGCCAGCGGTGGCCGAGCGGGGAGCGAGCAGTACTTC. It codes for CASGGRAGSEQYF. The chain joins TRBV7-9 to TRBJ2-7; 7 bases agree with TRBD2. Germline V gene sequence: CDR1 SEHNR, CDR2 FQNEAQ (reference sequence). With V trimmed by 8 bases and J by 6 bases, 10 bases remained unmatched. The CDR3 runs to 13 residues.

This clonotype was detected many times. The V and J genes are TRBV24-1 and TRBJ2-3; the match to TRBD2 covers 10 bases. Germline trimming cut 5 bases from V and 4 bases from J; bases unmatched to any gene: 14. CDR1 is KGHDR, CDR2 SFDVKD, per germline. This CDR3 has 18 amino acids. This chain's CDR3 is CATSATTPLAGDPDTQYF. Here the CDR3 DNA reads TGTGCCACCAGTGCTACCACCCCTCTAGCGGGGGACCCAGATACGCAGTATTTT.

This clonotype was picked up many times. The chain couples TRBV6-5 to TRBJ1-1; D call uncertain. Trimming cost V 2 bases and J 5 bases, with 12 bases left between them. The length of the CDR3 is 14 residues. The germline V gene encodes CDR1 MNHEY and CDR2 SVGAGI. This chain's CDR3 is CASSYGRDSTEAFF. DNA for the CDR3: TGTGCCAGCAGTTACGGTAGGGATTCAACTGAAGCTTTCTTT.

This clonotype showed up many times. The genes are TRBV24-1 and TRBJ1-5; D gene uncertain. Trimming left V 6 bases short and J 1 base short, with 6 bases between. The CDR3 loop spans 13 amino acids. Looked up from germline, CDR1 is KGHDR and CDR2 is SFDVKD. The CDR3 spells CATSRTSNQPQHF. Here the CDR3 DNA reads TGTGCCACCAGTCGGACGAGCAATCAGCCCCAGCATTTT.